The T cell receptor beta chain under discussion was sequenced for a study of T cell responses to AZD1222 COVID-19 vaccine. Points from the study as a whole: Elevations in Spike-specific TCR breadth and depth followed administration of two AZD1222 doses. Regions 160-218 and 743-854 dominated among vaccine-associated CD4 TCRs spanning spike.

On this clone: What it recognizes is unknown.

Germline V gene sequence: CDR1 GTSNPN, CDR2 SVGIG (reference sequence). After removal of 0 bases from V and 11 bases from J, the junction contained 7 bases not matched to a gene. CDR3 length: 13 residues. Generated by immunoSEQ multiplex PCR, the TCRdb table keeps only in-frame clones and is missing some. The data show some 130,000 clones, with 90% seen just once and 6.9% held by the top ten. The V and J genes are TRBV30 and TRBJ1-5, with TRBD1 matching over 7 bases. Here the sequenced sample was peripheral blood, taken on day 0 of AZD1222 vaccination. The clonotype originates from an adult in good health. CDR3 nucleotides: TGTGCCTGGAGTGTAGCTCGGCAGGGGGCCCAGCATTTT. The encoded protein is CAWSVARQGAQHF.